Described below is a single TCR beta chain sequence and its context. RNA transcripts yielded amplified TCR beta CDR3 regions. HTBI primers served in a first-round RT-PCR, which a second-round multiplex PCR followed. TCRdb processed the multiplex PCR reads anew with MiXCR; each CDR3 protein has one entry. This table holds fewer than 400,000 distinct CDR3 sequences, about 17% found once. This specimen comes from a study of Graves' ophthalmopathy and Graves' hyperthyroidism. A duration under 3 months, NOSPECS ≥4, CAS ≥3 and moderate-to-severe activity characterized the donors with ophthalmopathy. Reliance was placed on clinical symptoms, serum thyroxine, TRAb, thyroid ultrasound and orbital computed tomography for diagnosis. From germline, CDR1 is MNHNS and CDR2 SASEGT. The trim removed 7 bases at V and 2 bases at J, leaving 6 bases unmatched. The CDR3 has 15 amino acids.

The V call is TRBV6-1, the J call TRBJ2-5; the match to TRBD2 covers 11 bases. This receptor was identified in a woman younger than 35 with Graves' ophthalmopathy. Sequenced material: peripheral blood. The CDR3: CASIRIAGGQETQYF. The CDR3 nucleotides are TGTGCCAGCATCCGGATAGCGGGAGGGCAAGAGACCCAGTACTTC.